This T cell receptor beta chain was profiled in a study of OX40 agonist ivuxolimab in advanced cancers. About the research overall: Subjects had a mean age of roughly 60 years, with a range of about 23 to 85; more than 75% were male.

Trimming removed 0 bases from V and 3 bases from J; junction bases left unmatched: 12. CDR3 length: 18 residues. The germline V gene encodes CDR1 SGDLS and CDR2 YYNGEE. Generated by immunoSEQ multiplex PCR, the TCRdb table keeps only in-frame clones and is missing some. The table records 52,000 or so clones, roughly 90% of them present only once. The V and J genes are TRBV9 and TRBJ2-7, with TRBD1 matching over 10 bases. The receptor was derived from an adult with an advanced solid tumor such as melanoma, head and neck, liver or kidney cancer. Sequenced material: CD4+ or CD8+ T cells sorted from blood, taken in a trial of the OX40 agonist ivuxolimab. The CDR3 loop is CASSVGTGGLGRFYEQYF. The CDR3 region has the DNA TGTGCCAGCAGCGTAGGGACAGGGGGTCTGGGTCGTTTCTACGAGCAGTACTTC. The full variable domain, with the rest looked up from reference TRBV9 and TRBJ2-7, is DSGVTQTPKHLITATGQRVTLRCSPRSGDLSVYWYQQSLDQGLQFLIQYYNGEERAKGNILERFSAQQFPDLHSELNLSSLELGDSALYFCASSVGTGGLGRFYEQYFGPGTRLTVT.